The clone carrying this T cell receptor beta chain has more than one count but fewer than ten. TCRdb re-called the RT-PCR reads through MiXCR, storing one row per CDR3 protein. This repertoire shows hundreds of thousands of distinct CDR3 sequences, over 12% found once; its top ten account for 3.6%. Trimming cost V 2 bases and J 2 bases; bases outside gene matches: 5. The CDR3 sequence is 15 residues long. Germline lookup yields CDR1 MNHNY and CDR2 SVGAGI (reference sequence). The sample taken for sequencing was memory CD4+ T cells from blood. V and J are TRBV6-6 and TRBJ1-2; 7 bases are shared with TRBD1. This clonotype was sampled from a female donor in good health, serving as a healthy control. Here the CDR3 reads CASSYQTGTNYGYTF. DNA for the CDR3: TGTGCCAGCAGTTACCAGACAGGGACCAACTATGGCTACACCTTC.